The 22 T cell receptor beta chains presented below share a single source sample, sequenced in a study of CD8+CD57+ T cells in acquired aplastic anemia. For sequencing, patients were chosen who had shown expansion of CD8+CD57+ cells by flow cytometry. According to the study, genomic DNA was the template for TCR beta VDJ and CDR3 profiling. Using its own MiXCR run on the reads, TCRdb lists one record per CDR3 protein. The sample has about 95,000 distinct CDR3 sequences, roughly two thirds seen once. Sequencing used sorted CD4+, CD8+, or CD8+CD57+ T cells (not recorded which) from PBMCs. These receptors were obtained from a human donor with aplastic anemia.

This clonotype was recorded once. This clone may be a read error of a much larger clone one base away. The CDR3 coding sequence is TGTGCCAGCAGTTTAGGAGGGACAATGAACACTGAAGCTTTCTTT. It specifies CASSLGGTMNTEAFF. The chain carries TRBV12-3 or TRBV12-4 and TRBJ1-1, with D perhaps matching TRBD1 (6 bases). V lost 1 base, J lost 0 bases, and 9 bases lay in between. This CDR3 has 15 amino acids.

As DNA, the CDR3 is TGTGCCAGTACGATTCAGGAAGTGGAGACCCAGTACTTC. Protein sequence: CASTIQEVETQYF. The chain uses TRBV19 and TRBJ2-5; unclear D gene. Trimming cost V 7 bases and J 5 bases, with 14 bases left between them. Germline lookup yields CDR1 LNHDA and CDR2 SQIVND (reference sequence). The CDR3 has 13 residues.

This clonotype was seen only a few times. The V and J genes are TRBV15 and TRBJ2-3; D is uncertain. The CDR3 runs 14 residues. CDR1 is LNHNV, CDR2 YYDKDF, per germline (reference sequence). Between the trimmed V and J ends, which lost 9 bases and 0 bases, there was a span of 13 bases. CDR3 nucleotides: TGTGCCACTAAGGGCAGGTCTAGCACAGATACGCAGTATTTT. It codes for CATKGRSSTDTQYF.

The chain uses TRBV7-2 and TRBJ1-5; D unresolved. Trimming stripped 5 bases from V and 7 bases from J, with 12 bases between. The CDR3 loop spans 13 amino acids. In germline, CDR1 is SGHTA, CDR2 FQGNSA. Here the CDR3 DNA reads TGTGCCAGCAGCAAACCAGACGGGCAGCCCCAGCATTTT. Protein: CASSKPDGQPQHF.

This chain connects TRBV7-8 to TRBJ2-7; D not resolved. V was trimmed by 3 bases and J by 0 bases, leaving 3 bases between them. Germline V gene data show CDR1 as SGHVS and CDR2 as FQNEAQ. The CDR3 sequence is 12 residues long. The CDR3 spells CASSFTSYEQYF. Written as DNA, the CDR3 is TGTGCCAGCAGCTTTACCTCCTACGAGCAGTACTTC.

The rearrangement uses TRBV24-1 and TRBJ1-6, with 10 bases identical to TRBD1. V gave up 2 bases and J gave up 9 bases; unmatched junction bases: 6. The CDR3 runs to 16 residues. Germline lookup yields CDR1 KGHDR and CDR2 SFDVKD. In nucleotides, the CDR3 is TGTGCCACCAGTGATTCCGGGACAGGGGCAGGTTCACCCCTCCACTTT. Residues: CATSDSGTGAGSPLHF.

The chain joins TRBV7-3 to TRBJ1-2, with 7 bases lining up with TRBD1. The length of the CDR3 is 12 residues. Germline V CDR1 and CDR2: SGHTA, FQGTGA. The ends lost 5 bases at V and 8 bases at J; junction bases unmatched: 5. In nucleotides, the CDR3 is TGTGCCAGCAGCCGTACAGGGGAGGGCTACACCTTC. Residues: CASSRTGEGYTF.

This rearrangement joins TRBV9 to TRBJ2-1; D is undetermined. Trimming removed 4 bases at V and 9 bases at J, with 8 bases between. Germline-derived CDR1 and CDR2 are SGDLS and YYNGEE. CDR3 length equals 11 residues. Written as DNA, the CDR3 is TGTGCCAGCAGCTATAACGGTGAGCAGTTCTTC. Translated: CASSYNGEQFF.

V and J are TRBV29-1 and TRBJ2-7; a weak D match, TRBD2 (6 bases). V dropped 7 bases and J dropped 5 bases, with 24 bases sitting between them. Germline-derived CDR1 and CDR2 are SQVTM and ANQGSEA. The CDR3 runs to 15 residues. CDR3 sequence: CSACGGAAVGNEQYF. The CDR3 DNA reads TGCAGCGCATGTGGCGGGGCAGCCGTGGGGAACGAGCAGTACTTC.

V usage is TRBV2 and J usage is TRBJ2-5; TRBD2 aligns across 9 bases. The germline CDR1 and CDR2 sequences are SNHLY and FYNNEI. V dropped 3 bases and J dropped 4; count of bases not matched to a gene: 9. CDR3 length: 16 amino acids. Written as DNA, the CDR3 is TGTGCCAGCAGTGATGCGCTAGCGGGATTATTAGAGACCCAGTACTTC. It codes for CASSDALAGLLETQYF.

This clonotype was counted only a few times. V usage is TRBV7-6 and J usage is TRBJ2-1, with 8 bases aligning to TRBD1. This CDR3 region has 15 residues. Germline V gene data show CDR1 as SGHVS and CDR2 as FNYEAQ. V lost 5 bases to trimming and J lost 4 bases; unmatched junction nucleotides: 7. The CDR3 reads CASSDGTGPYNEQFF. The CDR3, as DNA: TGTGCCAGCAGCGATGGGACAGGCCCTTACAATGAGCAGTTCTTC.

The CDR3 nucleotides are TGCAGTGCTAGTGGACAGGGCACCTACGAGCAGTACTTC. It specifies CSASGQGTYEQYF. The chain uses TRBV20-1 and TRBJ2-7; 8 bases line up with TRBD1. V shed 3 bases, J shed 2 bases, and the junction held 3 bases outside the gene matches. Germline V gene lookup returns CDR1 DFQATT and CDR2 SNEGSKA (reference sequence). The CDR3 consists of 13 residues.

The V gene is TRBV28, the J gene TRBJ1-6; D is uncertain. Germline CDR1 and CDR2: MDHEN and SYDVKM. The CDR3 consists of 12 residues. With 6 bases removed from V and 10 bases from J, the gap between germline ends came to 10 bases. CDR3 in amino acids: CASSRSRSPLHF. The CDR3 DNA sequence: TGTGCCAGCAGCCGATCCAGATCACCCCTCCACTTT.

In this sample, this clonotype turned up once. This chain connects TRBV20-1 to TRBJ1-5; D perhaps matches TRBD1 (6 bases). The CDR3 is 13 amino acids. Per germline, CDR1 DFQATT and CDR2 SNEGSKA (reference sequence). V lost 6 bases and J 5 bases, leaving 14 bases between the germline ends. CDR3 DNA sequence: TGCAGTGCCCACGACAGGATAGATCAGCCCCAGCATTTT. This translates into CSAHDRIDQPQHF.

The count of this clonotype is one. The CDR3 spells CASSPRDSSDTQYF. The DNA for the CDR3 is TGTGCCAGTAGTCCGCGGGACAGCTCAGATACGCAGTATTTT. The chain links TRBV19 to TRBJ2-3, with D possibly TRBD1 on 7 matching bases. The CDR3 extends over 14 amino acids. Per the germline V gene, CDR1 is LNHDA and CDR2 is SQIVND (reference sequence). V was trimmed by 5 bases and J by 4 bases, leaving 13 bases between them.

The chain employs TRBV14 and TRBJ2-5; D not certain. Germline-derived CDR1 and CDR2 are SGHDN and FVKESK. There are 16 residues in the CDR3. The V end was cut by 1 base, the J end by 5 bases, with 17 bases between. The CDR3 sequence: CASSQAVPVTRETQYF. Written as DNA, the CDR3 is TGTGCCAGCAGCCAAGCCGTCCCGGTCACCCGGGAGACCCAGTACTTC.

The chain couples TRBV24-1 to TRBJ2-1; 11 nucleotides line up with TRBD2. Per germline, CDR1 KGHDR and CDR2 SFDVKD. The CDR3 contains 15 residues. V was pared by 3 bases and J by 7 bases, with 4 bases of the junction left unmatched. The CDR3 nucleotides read TGTGCCACCAGTGATCTAGCGGGGGGCGCGAATGAGCAGTTCTTC. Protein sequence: CATSDLAGGANEQFF.

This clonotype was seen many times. The CDR3 here is CASSQERGLFTGELFF. CDR3 sequence (DNA): TGCGCCAGCAGCCAAGAAAGAGGACTCTTCACCGGGGAGCTGTTTTTT. The chain combines TRBV4-1 with TRBJ2-2; weak D call: TRBD2 (5 bases). The CDR3 is made up of 16 amino acids. Per the germline V gene, CDR1 is MGHRA and CDR2 is YSYEKL. The V end was cut by 0 bases, the J end by 4 bases, with 12 bases between.

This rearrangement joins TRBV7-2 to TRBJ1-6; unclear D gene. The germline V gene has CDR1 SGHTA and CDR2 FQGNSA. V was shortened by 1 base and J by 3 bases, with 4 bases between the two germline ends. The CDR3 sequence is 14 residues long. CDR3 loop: CASSLGVYNSPLHF. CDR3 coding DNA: TGTGCCAGCAGCTTAGGGGTCTATAATTCACCCCTCCACTTT.

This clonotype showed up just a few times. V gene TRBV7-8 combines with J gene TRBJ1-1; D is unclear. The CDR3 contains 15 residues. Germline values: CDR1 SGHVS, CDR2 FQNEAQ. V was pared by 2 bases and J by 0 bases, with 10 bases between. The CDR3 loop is CASSLHTAMNTEAFF. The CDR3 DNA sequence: TGTGCCAGCAGCTTACATACCGCGATGAACACTGAAGCTTTCTTT.

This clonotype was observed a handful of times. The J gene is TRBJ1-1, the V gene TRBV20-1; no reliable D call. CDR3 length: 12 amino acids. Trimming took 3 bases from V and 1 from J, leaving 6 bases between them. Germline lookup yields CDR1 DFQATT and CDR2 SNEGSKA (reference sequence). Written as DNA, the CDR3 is TGCAGTGCTAGTCAGCCGAACACTGAAGCTTTCTTT. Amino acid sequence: CSASQPNTEAFF.

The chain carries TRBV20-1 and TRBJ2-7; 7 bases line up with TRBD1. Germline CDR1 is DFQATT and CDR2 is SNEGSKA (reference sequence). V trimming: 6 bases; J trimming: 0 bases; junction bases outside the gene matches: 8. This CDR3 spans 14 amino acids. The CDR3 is CSAVDRAFSYEQYF. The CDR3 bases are TGCAGTGCCGTTGACAGGGCTTTCTCCTACGAGCAGTACTTC.